The 7 T cell receptor beta chains given below trace back to one sample, sequenced in a study of cytomegalovirus exposure and HLA in healthy donors (dated by TCRdb to 2016 to 2017). Libraries came from the immunoSEQ multiplex PCR assay. A mixture of 60 forward primers for TCR Vbeta segments and 13 reverse primers for TCR Jbeta segments was used in the multiplex PCR. TCRdb retrieved this table from immuneACCESS and kept in-frame rearrangements only. Not all clones are present; in checked studies, unresolved V genes account for under half, and no reason is known for the remainder. In this sample the table shows some 95,000 clones, around four fifths of which occur a single time. About 5% of the sample belongs to the ten largest clones. The sample taken for sequencing was PBMCs. These receptor sequences come from a woman aged 40 to 50 in good health and CMV-seronegative.

V gene TRBV18 combines with J gene TRBJ2-5, with a weak D call TRBD1 (6 bases). Germline loops: CDR1 KGHSH, CDR2 LQKENI. The CDR3 spans 15 residues. V lost 7 bases and J lost 5, with 20 bases in between. The CDR3 sequence: CASLSPGAEFETQYF. For the CDR3, the DNA is TGTGCCAGCTTATCACCAGGGGCAGAATTTGAGACCCAGTACTTC.

V is TRBV27 and J is TRBJ2-7; 7 bases align to TRBD1. CDR1 is MNHEY, CDR2 SMNVEV, per germline (reference sequence). V gave up 2 bases and J gave up 3 bases; unmatched junction bases: 4. This CDR3 region has 14 residues. In DNA, the CDR3 is TGTGCCAGCAGTTTACAGGGGGAGTACTACGAGCAGTACTTC. Residues: CASSLQGEYYEQYF.

DNA for the CDR3: TGTGCTAGTGGTCTAGGCCCGGGACACACCTACTATGGCTACACCTTC. Residues: CASGLGPGHTYYGYTF. This chain links TRBV12-5 with TRBJ1-2, with D possibly TRBD1 on 6 matching bases. Germline CDR1 LGHNT, CDR2 FRNRAP. Trimming took 5 bases from V and 3 from J, leaving 19 bases between them. The length of the CDR3 is 16 residues.

This clone was seen just once. The chain couples TRBV7-8 to TRBJ1-1; 8 bases are shared with TRBD1. The CDR3 has 15 residues. With V trimmed by 5 bases and J by 0 bases, 5 bases remained unmatched. The germline CDR1 and CDR2 sequences are SGHVS and FQNEAQ. The CDR3 sequence: CASSPQTGVNTEAFF. The CDR3 nucleotides read TGTGCCAGCAGCCCTCAGACAGGGGTGAACACTGAAGCTTTCTTT.

This clone was seen more than once but under ten times. The rearrangement links TRBV5-1 to TRBJ1-6; 10 nucleotides align to TRBD1. This CDR3 spans 15 amino acids. Unmatched junction bases numbered 3, after V lost 1 base and J lost 8 bases. Germline assignment: CDR1 SGHRS and CDR2 YFSETQ. The CDR3 DNA is TGCGCCAGCAGCTTGAAAGGGACAGGGGATTCACCCCTCCACTTT. Protein product: CASSLKGTGDSPLHF.

The V gene is TRBV13, the J gene TRBJ2-7; TRBD2 agrees at 7 bases. Germline-derived CDR1 and CDR2 are PRHDT and FYEKMQ (reference sequence). The CDR3 runs to 15 residues. Trimming at V came to 2 bases and at J to 3 bases, leaving 7 bases not matched to a gene. The CDR3 spells CASSLSGRGVYEQYF. The CDR3 nucleotides are TGTGCCAGCAGCTTATCTGGCCGGGGGGTCTACGAGCAGTACTTC. Full variable domain (rest looked up from reference TRBV13 and TRBJ2-7): AAGVIQSPRHLIKEKRETATLKCYPIPRHDTVYWYQQGPGQDPQFLISFYEKMQSDKGSIPDRFSAQQFSDYHSELNMSSLELGDSALYFCASSLSGRGVYEQYFGPGTRLTVT.

The rearrangement joins TRBV29-1 to TRBJ1-5; D might be TRBD1 (5 bases). Germline V gene sequence: CDR1 SQVTM, CDR2 ANQGSEA. The CDR3 is 14 residues long. Between the trimmed V and J ends, which lost 5 bases and 3 bases, there was a span of 14 bases. The CDR3 loop is CSVISQGVNQPQHF. CDR3 nucleotides: TGCAGCGTTATATCCCAGGGTGTCAATCAGCCCCAGCATTTT.